One and the same sample provided the 14 T cell receptor beta chains below, sequenced in a study of patients and donors after allogeneic stem cell transplantation. TCRdb used MiXCR to reprocess the RT-PCR reads, holding one entry per CDR3 protein. The sample holds a few hundred thousand distinct CDR3 sequences, 38% seen once. The sequenced sample was blood, either unsorted or a sorted T cell fraction (not recorded which). Receptors originate from a human donor who was either an allogeneic HSCT recipient or a stem cell or donor lymphocyte infusion donor (not recorded which). It is not recorded whose cells these are; they may come from a transplant donor.

The chain has TRBV5-1 and TRBJ2-5, with 8 nucleotides matching TRBD1. Germline CDR1 reads SGHRS; CDR2 reads YFSETQ. The CDR3 totals 13 residues. The J segment lost 4 bases and the V segment lost 6 bases, leaving 5 bases of the junction unmatched. The CDR3 protein is CASTRTGRETQYF. In DNA, the CDR3 is TGCGCCAGCACTAGGACAGGGCGAGAGACCCAGTACTTC.

This chain uses TRBV25-1 with TRBJ1-1, with TRBD1 matching over 8 bases. The CDR3 extends over 15 amino acids. The ends lost 2 bases at V and 5 bases at J; junction bases unmatched: 7. Per germline, CDR1 MGHDK and CDR2 SYGVNS. The CDR3: CASSESPTGATEAFF. Here the CDR3 DNA reads TGTGCCAGCAGTGAAAGTCCGACAGGGGCGACTGAAGCTTTCTTT.

The chain employs TRBV15 and TRBJ2-3; D is uncertain. The germline V gene encodes CDR1 LNHNV and CDR2 YYDKDF (reference sequence). V lost 1 base and J lost 0, with 11 bases in between. The CDR3 is made up of 16 amino acids. The CDR3 loop is CATSRGLGLSTDTQYF. CDR3 in DNA: TGTGCCACCAGCAGAGGGCTAGGCCTTAGCACAGATACGCAGTATTTT.

This clonotype was counted a few times. The V gene is TRBV6-5, the J gene TRBJ1-2; D is unresolved. V gave up 0 bases and J gave up 7 bases, with 9 bases separating them. This CDR3 is 13 amino acids long. The V gene's germline CDR1 is MNHEY and CDR2 SVGAGI. CDR3 residues: CASSYSRGSGYTF. The CDR3 bases are TGTGCCAGCAGTTACTCCCGGGGTTCTGGCTACACCTTC.

The chain recombines TRBV9 with TRBJ1-2; perhaps TRBD1 as D (6 bases). This CDR3 is built from 15 residues. V was trimmed by 0 bases and J by 4 bases, leaving 13 bases between them. The germline CDR1 and CDR2 sequences are SGDLS and YYNGEE. Written as DNA, the CDR3 is TGTGCCAGCAGCGTAGAACCCGGACAGCCCTATGGCTACACCTTC. It is translated as CASSVEPGQPYGYTF.

V and J are TRBV20-1 and TRBJ1-5; weak D call: TRBD1 (6 bases). V lost 1 base and J 0 bases, leaving 16 bases between the germline ends. This CDR3 has 17 amino acids. The germline CDR1 and CDR2 sequences are DFQATT and SNEGSKA (reference sequence). The DNA of the CDR3 is TGCAGTGCTAGAGGGGCAACCTGGACAGATAGCAATCAGCCCCAGCATTTT. The encoded protein is CSARGATWTDSNQPQHF.

This chain links TRBV4-2 with TRBJ2-1, with TRBD2 matching over 10 bases. V shed 0 bases and J 5 bases; nucleotides not matched to a gene: 4. The germline V gene has CDR1 LGHNA and CDR2 YNFKEQ. There are 16 residues in the CDR3. This CDR3 is CASSQEGTSAHNEQFF. As DNA, the CDR3 is TGTGCCAGCAGCCAAGAGGGGACTAGCGCGCACAATGAGCAGTTCTTC.

This clonotype showed up just a few times. The genes are TRBV30 and TRBJ1-4; maybe TRBD1 (5 bases). Germline CDR1 is GTSNPN and CDR2 is SVGIG (reference sequence). V was clipped by 0 bases and J by 0 bases, with 8 bases between them. This CDR3 has 15 amino acids. Here the CDR3 DNA reads TGTGCCTGGAGTGTAGGGACGGCAACTAATGAAAAACTGTTTTTT. Translating it yields CAWSVGTATNEKLFF.

V is TRBV20-1 and J is TRBJ2-2; no definite D call. V was pared by 5 bases and J by 5 bases, with 24 bases between. The length of the CDR3 is 17 residues. The V gene's germline CDR1 is DFQATT and CDR2 SNEGSKA (reference sequence). The CDR3 region has the DNA TGCAGTGCTGTGGGTCCCGCCAACTATCGTGGGACCGGGGAGCTGTTTTTT. It yields the protein CSAVGPANYRGTGELFF.

CDR3 nucleotide sequence: TGTGCCAGCAGCCAAGATCGGGGGCCAGCGCAGACCCAGTACTTC. Its protein product is CASSQDRGPAQTQYF. The rearrangement links TRBV3-1 to TRBJ2-5; D tentatively fits TRBD1 or TRBD2 (6 bases each). Germline loops: CDR1 LGHDT, CDR2 YNNKEL (reference sequence). Trimming removed 0 bases from V and 6 bases from J, with 14 bases in between. The CDR3 covers 15 residues.

This chain links TRBV28 with TRBJ1-2, with 7 positions matching TRBD1. This CDR3 contains 15 residues. After removal of 1 base from V and 2 bases from J, the junction contained 4 bases not matched to a gene. Per germline, CDR1 MDHEN and CDR2 SYDVKM. CDR3 DNA: TGTGCCAGCAGTTTATCCCCGACAGGGAACTATGGCTACACCTTC. Its translation: CASSLSPTGNYGYTF.

This clonotype was seen once. This chain connects TRBV30 to TRBJ1-5; a possible D gene is TRBD1 (6 bases). This CDR3 spans 15 amino acids. Looked up from germline, CDR1 is GTSNPN and CDR2 is SVGIG (reference sequence). The V gene lost 5 bases and the J gene lost 4 bases, with 18 bases spanning the gap. For the CDR3, the DNA is TGTGCCTGGTCACTCGCCGGGACATCAAATCAGCCCCAGCATTTT. Its protein product is CAWSLAGTSNQPQHF.

The chain is built from TRBV7-2 and TRBJ2-5; perhaps TRBD2 as D (7 bases). Germline CDR1 and CDR2: SGHTA and FQGNSA. The germline V and J ends were trimmed by 7 bases and 1 base, with 19 bases remaining between them. The CDR3 spans 16 residues. CDR3 loop: CASTQGREFLQETQYF. DNA for the CDR3: TGTGCCAGCACCCAGGGGCGGGAGTTCCTCCAAGAGACCCAGTACTTC.

This clonotype occurred a few times. In nucleotides, the CDR3 is TGCGCCAGCAGCCAAGACGACAGGGTGAACTATGGCTACACCTTC. Amino acid sequence: CASSQDDRVNYGYTF. The rearrangement uses TRBV4-1 and TRBJ1-2, with 7 bases fitting TRBD1. The CDR3 sequence is 15 residues long. Germline values: CDR1 MGHRA, CDR2 YSYEKL. Trimming at V came to 0 bases and at J to 2 bases, leaving 3 bases not matched to a gene.